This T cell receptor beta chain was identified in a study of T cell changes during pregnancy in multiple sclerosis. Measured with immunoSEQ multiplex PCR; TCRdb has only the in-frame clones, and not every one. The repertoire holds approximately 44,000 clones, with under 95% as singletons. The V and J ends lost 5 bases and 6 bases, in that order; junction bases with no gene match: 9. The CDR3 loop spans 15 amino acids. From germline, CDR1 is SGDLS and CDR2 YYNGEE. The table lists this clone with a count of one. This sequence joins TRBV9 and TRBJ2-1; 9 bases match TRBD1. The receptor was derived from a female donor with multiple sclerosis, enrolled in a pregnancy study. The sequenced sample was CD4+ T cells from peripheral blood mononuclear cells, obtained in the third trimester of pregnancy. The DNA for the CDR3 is TGTGCCAGCAGGCCCGGGACAGGGTTAGGCAATGAGCAGTTCTTC. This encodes CASRPGTGLGNEQFF.